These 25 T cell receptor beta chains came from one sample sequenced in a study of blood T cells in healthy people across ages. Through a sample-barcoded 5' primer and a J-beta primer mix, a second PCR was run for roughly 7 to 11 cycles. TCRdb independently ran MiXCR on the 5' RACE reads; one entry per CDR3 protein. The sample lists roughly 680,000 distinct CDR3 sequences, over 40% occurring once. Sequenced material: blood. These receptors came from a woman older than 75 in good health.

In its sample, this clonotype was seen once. CDR3 region: CSVELINSYTEAFF. CDR3 coding DNA: TGCAGCGTTGAATTAATAAACAGTTACACTGAAGCTTTCTTT. The gene calls are TRBV29-1 and TRBJ1-1; no clear D. V lost 2 bases and J 3 bases, leaving 13 bases between the germline ends. This CDR3 contains 14 residues. Germline CDR1 SQVTM, CDR2 ANQGSEA.

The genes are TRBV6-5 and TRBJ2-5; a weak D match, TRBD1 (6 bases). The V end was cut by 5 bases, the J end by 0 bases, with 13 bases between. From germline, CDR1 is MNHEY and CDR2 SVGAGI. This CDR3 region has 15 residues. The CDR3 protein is CASSSIRGYQETQYF. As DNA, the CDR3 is TGTGCCAGCAGTAGTATTAGGGGGTACCAAGAGACCCAGTACTTC.

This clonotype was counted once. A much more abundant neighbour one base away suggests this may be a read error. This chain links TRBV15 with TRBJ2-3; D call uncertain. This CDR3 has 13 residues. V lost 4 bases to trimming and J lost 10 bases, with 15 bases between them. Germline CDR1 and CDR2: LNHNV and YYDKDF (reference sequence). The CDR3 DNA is TGTGCCACCAGCACCAGAGCGCAGGATGCGCAGTATTTT. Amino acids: CATSTRAQDAQYF.

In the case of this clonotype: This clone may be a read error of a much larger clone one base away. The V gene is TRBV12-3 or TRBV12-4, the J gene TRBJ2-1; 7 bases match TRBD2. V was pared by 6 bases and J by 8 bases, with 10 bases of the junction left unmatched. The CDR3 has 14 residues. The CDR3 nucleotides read TGTGCCAGCAGGCCATCCGGGAGGCGCGATGAGCAGTTCTTC. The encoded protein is CASRPSGRRDEQFF.

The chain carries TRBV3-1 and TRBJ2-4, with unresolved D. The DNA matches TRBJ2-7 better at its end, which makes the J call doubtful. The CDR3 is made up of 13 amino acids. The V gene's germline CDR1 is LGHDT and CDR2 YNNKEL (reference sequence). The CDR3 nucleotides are TGTGCCAGCAGCAAATCATACGATTACGAGCAGTACTTC. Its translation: CASSKSYDYEQYF.

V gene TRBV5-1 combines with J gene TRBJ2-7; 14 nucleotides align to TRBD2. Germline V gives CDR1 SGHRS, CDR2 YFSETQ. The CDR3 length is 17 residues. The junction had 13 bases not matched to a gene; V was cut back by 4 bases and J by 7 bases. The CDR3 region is CASSPEGTSGSYNEQYF. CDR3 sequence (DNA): TGCGCCAGCAGCCCAGAGGGGACTAGCGGGAGCTACAATGAGCAGTACTTC.

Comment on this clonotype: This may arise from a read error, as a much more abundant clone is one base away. DNA for the CDR3: TGCAGTGGAGCCGGGTTGACTAATGAAAAACTGTTTTTT. Translating gives CSGAGLTNEKLFF. The chain employs TRBV20-1 and TRBJ1-4; no clear D. Looked up from germline, CDR1 is DFQATT and CDR2 is SNEGSKA (reference sequence). The length of the CDR3 is 13 residues. The germline V and J ends were trimmed by 7 bases and 2 bases, with 11 bases remaining between them.

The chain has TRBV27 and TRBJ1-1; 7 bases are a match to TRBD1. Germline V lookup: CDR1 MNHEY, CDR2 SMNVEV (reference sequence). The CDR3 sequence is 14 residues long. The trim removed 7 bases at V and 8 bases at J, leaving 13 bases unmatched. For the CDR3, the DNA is TGTGCCAGCACTAAGCCCGCAGGGGGTTGGGAAGCTTTCTTT. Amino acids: CASTKPAGGWEAFF.

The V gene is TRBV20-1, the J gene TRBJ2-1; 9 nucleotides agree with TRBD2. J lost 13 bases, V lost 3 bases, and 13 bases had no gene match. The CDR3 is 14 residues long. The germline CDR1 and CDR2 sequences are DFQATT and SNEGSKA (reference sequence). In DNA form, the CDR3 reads TGCAGTGCTAGTGATGCGGGAGGGGCCGGACCCCAGTTCTTC. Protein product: CSASDAGGAGPQFF.

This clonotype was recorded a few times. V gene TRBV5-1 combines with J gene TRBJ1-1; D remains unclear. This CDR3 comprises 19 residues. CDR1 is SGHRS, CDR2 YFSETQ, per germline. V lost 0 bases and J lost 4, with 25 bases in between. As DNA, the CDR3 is TGCGCCAGCAGCTTGGATGAGAGTTGGGCCGGGGTGAGGTCCACTGAAGCTTTCTTT. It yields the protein CASSLDESWAGVRSTEAFF.

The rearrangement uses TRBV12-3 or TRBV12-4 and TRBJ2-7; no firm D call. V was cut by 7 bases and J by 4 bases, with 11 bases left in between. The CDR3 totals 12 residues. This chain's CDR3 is CASTPDTYEQYF. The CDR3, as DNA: TGTGCCAGCACCCCAGACACGTACGAGCAGTACTTC.

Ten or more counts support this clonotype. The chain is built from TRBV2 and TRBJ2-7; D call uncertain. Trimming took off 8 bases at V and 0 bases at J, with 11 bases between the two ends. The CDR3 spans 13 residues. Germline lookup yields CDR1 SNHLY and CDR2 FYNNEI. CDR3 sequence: CASLDGRSYEQYF. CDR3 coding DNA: TGTGCCAGCCTCGACGGACGCTCCTACGAGCAGTACTTC. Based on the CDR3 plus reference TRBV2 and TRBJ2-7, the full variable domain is EPEVTQTPSHQVTQMGQEVILRCVPISNHLYFYWYRQILGQKVEFLVSFYNNEISEKSEIFDDQFSVERPDGSNFTLKIRSTKLEDSAMYFCASLDGRSYEQYFGPGTRLTVT.

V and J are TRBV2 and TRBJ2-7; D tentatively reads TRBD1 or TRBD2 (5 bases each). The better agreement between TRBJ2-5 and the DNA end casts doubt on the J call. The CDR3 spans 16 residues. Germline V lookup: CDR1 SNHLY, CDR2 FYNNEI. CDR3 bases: TGTGCCAGCAGTGATGCGTGGGACCTTGCGGGAGAGACCCAGTACTTC. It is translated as CASSDAWDLAGETQYF.

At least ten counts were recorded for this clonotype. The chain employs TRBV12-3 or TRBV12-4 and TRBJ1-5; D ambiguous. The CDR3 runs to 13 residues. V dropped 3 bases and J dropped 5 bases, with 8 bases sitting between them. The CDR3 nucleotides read TGTGCCAGCAGTTTTTTAAGAGATCAGCCCCAGCATTTT. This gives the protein CASSFLRDQPQHF.

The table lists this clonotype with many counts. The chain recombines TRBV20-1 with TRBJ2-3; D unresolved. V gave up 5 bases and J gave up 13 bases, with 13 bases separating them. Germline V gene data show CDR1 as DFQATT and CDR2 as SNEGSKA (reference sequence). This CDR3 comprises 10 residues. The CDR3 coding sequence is TGCAGTGCTGGCCGGGCCCAGGAGTATTTT. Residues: CSAGRAQEYF.

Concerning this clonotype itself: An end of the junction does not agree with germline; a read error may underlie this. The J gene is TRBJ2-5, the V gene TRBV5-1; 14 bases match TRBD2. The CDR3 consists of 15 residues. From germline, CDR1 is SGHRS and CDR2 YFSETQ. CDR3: CASSPGTSGGETQYF. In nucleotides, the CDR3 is TGTGCCAGCAGCCCCGGGACTAGCGGGGGAGAGACCCAGTACTTC. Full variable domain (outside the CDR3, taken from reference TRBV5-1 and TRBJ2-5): KAGVTQTPRYLIKTRGQQVTLSCSPISGHRSVSWYQQTPGQGLQFLFEYFSETQRNKGNFPGRFSGRQFSNSRSEMNVSTLELGDSALYLCASSPGTSGGETQYFGPGTRLLVL.

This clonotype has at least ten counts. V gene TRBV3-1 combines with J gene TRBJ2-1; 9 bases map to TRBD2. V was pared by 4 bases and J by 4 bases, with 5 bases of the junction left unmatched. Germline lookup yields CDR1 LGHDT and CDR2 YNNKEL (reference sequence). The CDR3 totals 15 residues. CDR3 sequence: CASSPTSGTYNEQFF. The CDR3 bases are TGTGCCAGCAGCCCGACTAGCGGAACATACAATGAGCAGTTCTTC.

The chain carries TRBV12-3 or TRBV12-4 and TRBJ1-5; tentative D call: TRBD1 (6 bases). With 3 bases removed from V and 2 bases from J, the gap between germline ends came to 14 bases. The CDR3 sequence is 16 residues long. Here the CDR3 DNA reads TGTGCCAGCAGTTTGGGGGCGATAGCGGGCAATCAGCCCCAGCATTTT. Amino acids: CASSLGAIAGNQPQHF.

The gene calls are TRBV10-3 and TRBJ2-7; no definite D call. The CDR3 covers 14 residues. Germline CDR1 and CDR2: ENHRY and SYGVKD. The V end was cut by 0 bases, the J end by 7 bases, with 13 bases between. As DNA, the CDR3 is TGTGCCATCAGTGAGTCGACAATGAGGAAGGAGCAGTACTTC. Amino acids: CAISESTMRKEQYF.

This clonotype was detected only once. CDR3 region: CASSFNFYEQYF. CDR3 nucleotide sequence: TGTGCCAGCAGTTTCAATTTCTACGAGCAGTACTTC. V gene TRBV12-3 or TRBV12-4 combines with J gene TRBJ2-7; D is uncertain. With 3 bases removed from V and 3 bases from J, the gap between germline ends came to 6 bases. This CDR3 comprises 12 residues.

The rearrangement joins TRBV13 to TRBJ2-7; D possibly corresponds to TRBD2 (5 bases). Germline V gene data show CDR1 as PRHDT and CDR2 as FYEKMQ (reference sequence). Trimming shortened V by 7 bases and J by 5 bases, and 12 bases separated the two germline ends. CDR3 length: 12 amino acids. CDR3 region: CASTYSGNEQYF. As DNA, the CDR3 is TGTGCCAGCACCTACTCCGGGAACGAGCAGTACTTC.

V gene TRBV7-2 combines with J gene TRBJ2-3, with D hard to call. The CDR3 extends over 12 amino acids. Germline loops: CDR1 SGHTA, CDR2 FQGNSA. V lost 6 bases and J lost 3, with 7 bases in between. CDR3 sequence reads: CASRLITDTQYF. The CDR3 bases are TGTGCCAGCAGGTTAATAACAGATACGCAGTATTTT. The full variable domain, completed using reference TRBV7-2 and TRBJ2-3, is GAGVSQSPSNKVTEKGKDVELRCDPISGHTALYWYRQSLGQGLEFLIYFQGNSAPDKSGLPSDRFSAERTGGSVSTLTIQRTQQEDSAVYLCASRLITDTQYFGPGTRLTVL.

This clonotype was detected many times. CDR3 sequence reads: CASSPASSYNEQFF. The DNA of the CDR3 is TGTGCCAGCAGCCCCGCCAGCTCCTACAATGAGCAGTTCTTC. The gene calls are TRBV11-3 and TRBJ2-1; D gene uncertain. Germline assignment: CDR1 SGHNT and CDR2 YENEEA. The V end lost 5 bases, the J end lost 0 bases, and 8 bases lay between the germline ends. The CDR3 is 14 amino acids.

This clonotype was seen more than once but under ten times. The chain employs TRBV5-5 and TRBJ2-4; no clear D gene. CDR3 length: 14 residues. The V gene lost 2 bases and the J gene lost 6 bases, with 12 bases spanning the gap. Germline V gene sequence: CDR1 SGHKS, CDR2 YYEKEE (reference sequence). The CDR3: CASSFMAEANIQYF. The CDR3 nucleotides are TGTGCCAGCAGCTTCATGGCAGAGGCAAACATTCAGTACTTC. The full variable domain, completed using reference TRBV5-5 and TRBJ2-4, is DAGVTQSPTHLIKTRGQQVTLRCSPISGHKSVSWYQQVLGQGPQFIFQYYEKEERGRGNFPDRFSARQFPNYSSELNVNALLLGDSALYLCASSFMAEANIQYFGAGTRLSVL.

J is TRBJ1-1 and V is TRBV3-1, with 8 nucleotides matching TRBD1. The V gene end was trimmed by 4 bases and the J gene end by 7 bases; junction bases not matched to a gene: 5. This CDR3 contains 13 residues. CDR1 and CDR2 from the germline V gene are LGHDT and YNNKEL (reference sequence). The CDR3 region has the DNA TGTGCCAGCAGCCGGCCGGGGACAGGTGAAGCTTTCTTT. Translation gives CASSRPGTGEAFF. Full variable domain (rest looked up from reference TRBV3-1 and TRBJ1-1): DTAVSQTPKYLVTQMGNDKSIKCEQNLGHDTMYWYKQDSKKFLKIMFSYNNKELIINETVPNRFSPKSPDKAHLNLHINSLELGDSAVYFCASSRPGTGEAFFGQGTRLTVV.